This T cell receptor (beta chain) comes out of a study of regulatory T cells in long-lasting Graves disease. Study-level background: Patients with new Graves' disease had used antithyroid drugs below 3 months.

Germline CDR1 reads LNHDA; CDR2 reads SQIVND (reference sequence). V dropped 5 bases and J dropped 7 bases, with 15 bases sitting between them. The CDR3 totals 15 residues. General study findings and limits: When disease was persistent, TRBV28, TRBJ1-2 and TRBJ2-5 were the favored segments. Newly diagnosed patients shared 950 to 1,000 public clonotypes; persistent patients shared about 2,700.

Building of the TCR beta libraries involved iRepertoire HTBI primers and Arm-PCR of CDR3 regions. TCRdb reanalysed the multiplex PCR reads using MiXCR and keeps one entry per CDR3 protein. The sample includes fewer than 400,000 distinct CDR3 sequences, 15% to 20% seen only once; the top ten take more than 30%. Time point: newly diagnosed GD, antithyroid drugs for less than 3 months. There was RNA extracted from PBMCs, and the TCR library was made from it. The table lists this clonotype with many counts. Its antigen is as yet unknown. The source is a female donor with Graves disease. The genes are TRBV19 and TRBJ1-6; D is uncertain. Specimen: peripheral blood mononuclear cells (PBMCs), collected at new diagnosis, from a patient treated with antithyroid drugs. The CDR3 DNA sequence: TGTGCCAGTAGTCTGGCCGACAAAGGGAATTCACCCCTCCACTTT. Its protein product is CASSLADKGNSPLHF.